Shown below are 17 T cell receptor beta chains from a single sample sequenced in a study of T cell changes during pregnancy in multiple sclerosis. Method: immunoSEQ multiplex PCR; TCRdb's copy keeps in-frame clones and lacks some. The sample has 30,000 to 40,000 clones, around nine tenths seen once. This specimen was CD4+ T cells from peripheral blood mononuclear cells, taken in the third trimester of pregnancy. The source of these receptors is a female donor in good health, enrolled as a control in a pregnancy study.

V is TRBV5-1 and J is TRBJ1-1; 8 bases fit TRBD1. Germline-derived CDR1 and CDR2 are SGHRS and YFSETQ. After removal of 0 bases from V and 0 bases from J, the junction contained 7 bases not matched to a gene. The CDR3 has 17 residues. The CDR3 loop reads CASSLVAGGSMNTEAFF. CDR3 in DNA: TGCGCCAGCAGCTTGGTTGCAGGGGGCTCAATGAACACTGAAGCTTTCTTT.

The chain is built from TRBV30 and TRBJ2-1, with 10 bases that match TRBD2. Trimming took 3 bases from V and 3 from J; bases not matched to a gene: 5. Germline V CDR1 and CDR2: GTSNPN, SVGIG (reference sequence). The CDR3 loop spans 15 amino acids. Here the CDR3 DNA reads TGTGCCTGGAGACGTAGCGGGGGGAACTACAATGAGCAGTTCTTC. Protein sequence: CAWRRSGGNYNEQFF.

The chain is built from TRBV27 and TRBJ2-2; a possible D gene is TRBD2 (6 bases). Germline assignment: CDR1 MNHEY and CDR2 SMNVEV (reference sequence). Trimming left V 7 bases short and J 7 bases short, with 13 bases between. The CDR3 length is 13 residues. In nucleotides, the CDR3 is TGTGCCAGCACCCCTGGGGGGAGCGGGGAGCTGTTTTTT. Translated: CASTPGGSGELFF.

The chain couples TRBV6-5 to TRBJ2-7, with a weak D call TRBD2 (5 bases). Trimming stripped 0 bases from V and 7 bases from J, with 13 bases between. From germline, CDR1 is MNHEY and CDR2 SVGAGI. This CDR3 comprises 14 residues. Here the CDR3 reads CASSYSFGVWEQYF. CDR3 coding DNA: TGTGCCAGCAGTTACTCATTCGGGGTTTGGGAGCAGTACTTC.

V and J are TRBV5-6 and TRBJ1-4, with TRBD1 matching 8 bases. The CDR3 consists of 16 residues. V shed 3 bases and J 8 bases; nucleotides not matched to a gene: 12. The germline gives CDR1 SGHDT, CDR2 YYEEEE. CDR3 amino acids: CASSSLDRADFEKLFF. In DNA, the CDR3 is TGTGCCAGCAGCTCCTTGGACAGGGCAGATTTCGAAAAACTGTTTTTT.

V usage is TRBV15 and J usage is TRBJ2-4; D is ambiguous. The CDR3 loop spans 15 amino acids. V gave up 1 base and J gave up 2 bases, with 9 bases separating them. Germline V gives CDR1 LNHNV, CDR2 YYDKDF (reference sequence). The CDR3 loop is CATSRAELPKNIQYF. CDR3 bases: TGTGCCACCAGCAGAGCAGAACTACCCAAAAACATTCAGTACTTC.

The rearrangement links TRBV5-1 to TRBJ2-7, with 12 nucleotides matching TRBD1. The V gene end was trimmed by 6 bases and the J gene end by 5 bases; junction bases not matched to a gene: 6. This CDR3 region has 14 residues. The germline V gene has CDR1 SGHRS and CDR2 YFSETQ. The CDR3 sequence is CASNSGTGGNEQYF. CDR3 sequence (DNA): TGCGCCAGCAACTCAGGGACAGGGGGCAACGAGCAGTACTTC.

Only one count was recorded for this clone. This chain connects TRBV5-1 to TRBJ1-1; D is unclear. The CDR3 consists of 13 residues. V was shortened by 2 bases and J by 6 bases, with 11 bases between the two germline ends. Per the germline V gene, CDR1 is SGHRS and CDR2 is YFSETQ. The CDR3 loop is CASSFDRRAEAFF. The CDR3 DNA follows: TGCGCCAGCAGCTTTGATCGGAGGGCTGAAGCTTTCTTT.

The sample holds one count of this clone. The chain links TRBV2 to TRBJ1-1; 7 bases align to TRBD1. Germline CDR1 reads SNHLY; CDR2 reads FYNNEI. This CDR3 spans 13 amino acids. J was trimmed by 3 bases and V by 5 bases; bases with no gene match: 3. The chain's CDR3 is CASSYDRDTEAFF. The CDR3 nucleotides are TGTGCCAGCAGTTACGACAGGGACACTGAAGCTTTCTTT.

This clone was counted once. The chain recombines TRBV9 with TRBJ2-5, with a possible D match to TRBD1 (5 bases). V lost 2 bases, J lost 2 bases, and 13 bases lay in between. Germline assignment: CDR1 SGDLS and CDR2 YYNGEE. The CDR3 runs 15 residues. CDR3 in amino acids: CASSVQTGPQETQYF. The DNA of the CDR3 is TGTGCCAGCAGCGTCCAAACAGGACCACAAGAGACCCAGTACTTC.

The chain links TRBV6-7 to TRBJ1-5; D is undetermined. TRBV6-7 belongs to the ORF category, with a function that is uncertain. The CDR3 has 13 amino acids. Trimming left V 6 bases short and J 7 bases short, with 13 bases between. The CDR3 sequence is CASSLGRGQPQHF. CDR3 DNA sequence: TGTGCCAGCAGCCTTGGAAGAGGGCAGCCCCAGCATTTT.

V gene TRBV10-3 combines with J gene TRBJ2-1, with TRBD2 matching 7 bases. V gave up 3 bases and J gave up 10 bases; unmatched junction bases: 3. The CDR3 length is 12 residues. In germline, CDR1 is ENHRY, CDR2 SYGVKD. The CDR3 loop reads CAISEGSGEQFF. CDR3 in DNA: TGTGCCATCAGTGAAGGTAGCGGGGAGCAGTTCTTC.

The chain uses TRBV12-5 and TRBJ1-1; 8 bases match TRBD1. Losses at the gene ends were 2 bases for V and 1 base for J; bases not matched to a gene: 0. Per the germline V gene, CDR1 is LGHNT and CDR2 is FRNRAP. The length of the CDR3 is 14 residues. The DNA of the CDR3 is TGTGCTAGTGGTTTGACAGGGGGGAACACTGAAGCTTTCTTT. It yields the protein CASGLTGGNTEAFF.

This chain connects TRBV29-1 to TRBJ1-2; D unresolved. Trimming cost V 7 bases and J 5 bases, with 14 bases left between them. Germline CDR1 reads SQVTM; CDR2 reads ANQGSEA. The CDR3 sequence is 12 residues long. DNA for the CDR3: TGCAGCGCAACTCGGTTAACGTATGGCTACACCTTC. This codes for CSATRLTYGYTF.

The gene calls are TRBV9 and TRBJ2-3; 11 bases match TRBD2. Trimming at V came to 3 bases and at J to 4 bases, leaving 7 bases not matched to a gene. The germline gives CDR1 SGDLS, CDR2 YYNGEE. The CDR3 spans 16 residues. CDR3 sequence (DNA): TGTGCCAGCAGCGCCGGACTAGCGGGTTTCTCAGATACGCAGTATTTT. Its protein is CASSAGLAGFSDTQYF.

This sequence joins TRBV5-4 and TRBJ1-6; 10 bases agree with TRBD1. The length of the CDR3 is 18 residues. CDR1 is SGHNT and CDR2 is YYREEE in the germline V gene (reference sequence). V lost 4 bases to trimming and J lost 0 bases; unmatched junction nucleotides: 7. The CDR3 is CASSPGGTGDSYNSPLHF. Here the CDR3 DNA reads TGTGCCAGCAGCCCTGGTGGGACAGGGGACTCCTATAATTCACCCCTCCACTTT.

The chain has TRBV30 and TRBJ1-2, with 9 bases that match TRBD1. Germline V gene data show CDR1 as GTSNPN and CDR2 as SVGIG (reference sequence). The CDR3 extends over 13 amino acids. V was clipped by 2 bases and J by 8 bases; unmatched bases: 6. Here the CDR3 DNA reads TGTGCCTGGAGTTTGGGACAGGGCGCAGGCTACACCTTC. It specifies CAWSLGQGAGYTF. Drawing the rest from reference TRBV30 and TRBJ1-2, the complete variable domain is SQTIHQWPATLVQPVGSPLSLECTVEGTSNPNLYWYRQAAGRGLQLLFYSVGIGQISSEVPQNLSASRPQDRQFILSSKKLLLSDSGFYLCAWSLGQGAGYTFGSGTRLTVV.